These T cell receptor beta chains were read from a single sample in a study of cytomegalovirus exposure and HLA in healthy donors. The assay was immunoSEQ multiplex PCR, and TCRdb's table has in-frame clones only and misses some. Of approximately 130,000 clones listed, roughly 71% are singletons. The material sequenced was PBMCs. Receptors were obtained from a woman aged 40 to 50 in good health and CMV-seronegative. Both conserved end residues are part of each CDR3. The D gene is left open where the match is weak.

>TRBJ2-7|TRBV11-2|TRBD1
CASSFMTGVTYEQYF
>TRBJ1-3|TRBV14|-
CASIKTGSGNTIYF
>TRBJ1-1|TRBV19|-
CATFYFGRNTEAFF
>TRBJ2-4|TRBV4-3|TRBD1
CASSYGQAGNIQYF
>TRBJ2-3|TRBV7-2|-
CASSLMGQGSGVLF
>TRBJ1-1|TRBV6-1|TRBD1
CASSVGRTGTEAFF
>TRBJ2-3|TRBV6-5|TRBD2
CASSQGTSGCTQYF
>TRBJ2-3|TRBV6-1|TRBD2
CASNLAGGQDTQYF
>TRBJ1-2|TRBV6-4|-
CASSLDRTNYGYTF
>TRBJ1-5|TRBV6-5|TRBD1
CASSSTGTDSNQPQHF
>TRBJ2-7|TRBV7-2|TRBD1
CASSLVGDRNYEQYF
>TRBJ1-2|TRBV29-1|-
CSVEAGYYGYTF
>TRBJ2-7|TRBV5-5|TRBD1
CASSLGQGNEQYF
>TRBJ1-1|TRBV15|-
CATSRVIYGSTEAFF
>TRBJ2-7|TRBV27|TRBD2
CASRRGGGLNYEQYF
>TRBJ2-2|TRBV5-1|TRBD2
CASSLWTSGNANTGELFF
>TRBJ2-1|TRBV10-3|-
CAIVGESYNEQFF
>TRBJ2-7|TRBV4-3|-
CASSEYPGGADSYEQYF
>TRBJ1-5|TRBV7-2|-
CASSLRGSRGGYQPQHF
>TRBJ1-2|TRBV5-1|-
CASSLSGGADYGYTF
>TRBJ1-2|TRBV5-1|TRBD1
CASSWVGTANYGYTF